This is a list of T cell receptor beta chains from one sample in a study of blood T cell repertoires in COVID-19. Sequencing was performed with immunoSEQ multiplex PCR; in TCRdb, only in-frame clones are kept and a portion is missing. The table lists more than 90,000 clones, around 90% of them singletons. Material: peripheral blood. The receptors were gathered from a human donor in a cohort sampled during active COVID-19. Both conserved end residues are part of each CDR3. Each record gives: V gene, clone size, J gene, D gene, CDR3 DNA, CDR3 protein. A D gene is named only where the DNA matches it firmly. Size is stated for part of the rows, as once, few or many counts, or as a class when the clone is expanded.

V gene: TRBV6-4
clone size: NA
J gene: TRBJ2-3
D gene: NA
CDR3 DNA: TGTGCCAGCAGTGACCGGCCAGGGGGGATAGATACGCAGTATTTT
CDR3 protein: CASSDRPGGIDTQYF

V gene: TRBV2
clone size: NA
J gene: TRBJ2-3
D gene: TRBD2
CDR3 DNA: TGTGCCAGCAGAAGACTAGCGGGGGCCCCCACAGATACGCAGTATTTT
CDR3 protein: CASRRLAGAPTDTQYF

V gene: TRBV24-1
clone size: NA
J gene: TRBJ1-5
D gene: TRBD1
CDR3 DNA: TGTGCCACCAGTGACGCCAGACAGGGAGAGCAGCCCCAGCATTTT
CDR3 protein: CATSDARQGEQPQHF

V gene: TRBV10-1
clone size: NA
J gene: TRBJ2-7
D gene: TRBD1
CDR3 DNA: TGCGCCAGCAGTGAGCGGACAGGGCCAGGGGACTACGAGCAGTACTTC
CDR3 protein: CASSERTGPGDYEQYF

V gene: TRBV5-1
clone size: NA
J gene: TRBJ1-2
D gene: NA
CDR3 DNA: TGCGCCAGCAGCTCCTCAACACGAAACTATGGCTACACCTTC
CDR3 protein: CASSSSTRNYGYTF

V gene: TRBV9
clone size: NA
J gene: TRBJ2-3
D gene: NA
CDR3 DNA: TGTGCCAGCAGCGTAGAAATGACGGGGGCAGATACGCAGTATTTT
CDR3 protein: CASSVEMTGADTQYF

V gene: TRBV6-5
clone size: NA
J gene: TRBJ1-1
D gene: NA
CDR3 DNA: TGTGCCAGCAGTCCCGGGGGAGAAGCTTTCTTT
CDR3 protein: CASSPGGEAFF

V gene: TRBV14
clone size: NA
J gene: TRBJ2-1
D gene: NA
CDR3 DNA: TGTGCCAGCAGCCCCACACGGGGTAGCCGTTACAATGAGCAGTTCTTC
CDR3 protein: CASSPTRGSRYNEQFF

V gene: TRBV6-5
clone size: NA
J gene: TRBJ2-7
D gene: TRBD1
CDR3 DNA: TGTGCCAGCAGAACAGCCACTGGACAGGACTACGAGCAGTACTTC
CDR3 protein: CASRTATGQDYEQYF

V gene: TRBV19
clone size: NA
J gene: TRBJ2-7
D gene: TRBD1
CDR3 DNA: TGTGCCAGTAGTCACAGGGGGCGCGTCAACGAGCAGTACTTC
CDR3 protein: CASSHRGRVNEQYF

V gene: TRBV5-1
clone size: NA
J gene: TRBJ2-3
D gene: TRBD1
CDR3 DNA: TGCGCCAGCAGCTCGGACAGGGCCAGGGCAGATACGCAGTATTTT
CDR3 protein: CASSSDRARADTQYF

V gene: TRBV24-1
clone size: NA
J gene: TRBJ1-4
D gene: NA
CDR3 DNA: TGTGCCACCAGTGATTTGCGCGCGGGACGAGAAAAACTGTTTTTT
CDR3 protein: CATSDLRAGREKLFF

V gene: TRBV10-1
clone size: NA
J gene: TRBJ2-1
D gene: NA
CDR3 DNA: TGCGCCAGCAGTGAACGGCCGGTAGACACCCATAGCTACAATGAGCAGTTCTTC
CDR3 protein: CASSERPVDTHSYNEQFF

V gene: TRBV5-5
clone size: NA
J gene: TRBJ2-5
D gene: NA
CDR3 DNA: TGTGCCAGCAGCTTGGCGGGGGTCGGACAAGAGACCCAGTACTTC
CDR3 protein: CASSLAGVGQETQYF

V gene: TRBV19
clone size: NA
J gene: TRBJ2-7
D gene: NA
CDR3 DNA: TGTGCCAGTAGTATTAGGGGAGGCTACGAGCAGTACTTC
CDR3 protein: CASSIRGGYEQYF

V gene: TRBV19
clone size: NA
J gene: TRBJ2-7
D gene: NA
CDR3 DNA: TGTGCCAGTAGTGGAGGGAGCTCCTACGAGCAGTACTTC
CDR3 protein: CASSGGSSYEQYF

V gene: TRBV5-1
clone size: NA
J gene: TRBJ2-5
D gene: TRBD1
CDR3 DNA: TGCGCCAGCAGCTCCCCGGGACAGGGGAGCGAGACCCAGTACTTC
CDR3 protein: CASSSPGQGSETQYF

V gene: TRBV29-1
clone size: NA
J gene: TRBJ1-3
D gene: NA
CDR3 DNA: TGCAGCGTTCCAGACTGGAGCTCTGGAAACACCATATATTTT
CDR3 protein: CSVPDWSSGNTIYF

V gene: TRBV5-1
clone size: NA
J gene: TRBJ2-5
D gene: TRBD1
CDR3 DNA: TGCGCCAGCAGCGTTCGTCCGGGACAGGGGGCAGGGACCCAGTACTTC
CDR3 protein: CASSVRPGQGAGTQYF

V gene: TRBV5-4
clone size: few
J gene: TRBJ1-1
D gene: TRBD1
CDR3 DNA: TGTGCCAGCAGCCCGGGGACAGTGAACACTGAAGCTTTCTTT
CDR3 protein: CASSPGTVNTEAFF

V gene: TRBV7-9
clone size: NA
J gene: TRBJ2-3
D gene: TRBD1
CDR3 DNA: TGTGCCAGCAGCGAGGGACAGGGGGGTACAGATACGCAGTATTTT
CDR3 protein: CASSEGQGGTDTQYF

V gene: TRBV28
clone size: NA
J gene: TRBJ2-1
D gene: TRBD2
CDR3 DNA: TGTGCCAGCAGTTTCACTAGCGGGAATTCCTACAATGAGCAGTTCTTC
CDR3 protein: CASSFTSGNSYNEQFF

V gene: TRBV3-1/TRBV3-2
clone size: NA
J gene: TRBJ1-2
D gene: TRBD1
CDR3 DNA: TGTGCCAGCAGCCCAGCCGGGACAGTTTTTTATGGCTACACCTTC
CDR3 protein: CASSPAGTVFYGYTF

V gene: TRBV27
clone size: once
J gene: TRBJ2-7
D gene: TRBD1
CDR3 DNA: TGTGCCAGCAGTTTATGGGTCAGGGGGTTAAACGAGCAGTACTTC
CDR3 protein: CASSLWVRGLNEQYF

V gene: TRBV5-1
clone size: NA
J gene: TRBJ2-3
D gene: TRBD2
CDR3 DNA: TGCGCCAGCAGCTTGGGTGGTAGCGGGACGAGGACAGATACGCAGTATTTT
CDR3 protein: CASSLGGSGTRTDTQYF

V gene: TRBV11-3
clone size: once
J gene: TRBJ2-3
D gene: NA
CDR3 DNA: TGTGCCAGCAGCCCTAAAGGGGGAACAGATACGCAGTATTTT
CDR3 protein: CASSPKGGTDTQYF

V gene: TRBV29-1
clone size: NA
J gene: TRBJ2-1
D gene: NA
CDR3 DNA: TGCAGCGTAGATACAGGGCCAGGGGTGAACAATGAGCAGTTCTTC
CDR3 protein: CSVDTGPGVNNEQFF

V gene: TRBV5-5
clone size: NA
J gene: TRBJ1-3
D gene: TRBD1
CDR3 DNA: TGTGCCAGCAGCTTAAGACAGGGGAACACTGGAAACACCATATATTTT
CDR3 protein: CASSLRQGNTGNTIYF

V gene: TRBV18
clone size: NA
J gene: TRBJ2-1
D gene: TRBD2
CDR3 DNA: TGTGCCAGCTCTCTCGGGACTACCTACAATGAGCAGTTCTTC
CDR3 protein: CASSLGTTYNEQFF

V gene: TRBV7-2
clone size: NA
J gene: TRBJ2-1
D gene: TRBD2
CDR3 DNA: TGTGCCAGCAGCCCACGACTAGCGGGGAACAATGAGCAGTTCTTC
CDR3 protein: CASSPRLAGNNEQFF

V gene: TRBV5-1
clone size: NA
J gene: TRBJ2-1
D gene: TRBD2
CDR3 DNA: TGCGCCAGCAGCTTGGTACTAGCGGGAAACAATGAGCAGTTCTTC
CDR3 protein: CASSLVLAGNNEQFF

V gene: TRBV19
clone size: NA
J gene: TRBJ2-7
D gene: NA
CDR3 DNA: TGTGCCAGTAGTATTCGACAGTGGGACGAGCAGTACTTC
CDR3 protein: CASSIRQWDEQYF

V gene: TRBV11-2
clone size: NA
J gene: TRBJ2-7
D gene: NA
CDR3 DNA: TGTGCCAGCAGCTTCAGTGGGGGCTTCAGCTCCTACGAGCAGTACTTC
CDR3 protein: CASSFSGGFSSYEQYF

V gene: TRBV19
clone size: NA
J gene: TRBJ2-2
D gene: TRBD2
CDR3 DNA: TGTGCCAGTAGTATGGGGAGGGAAGCCGGGGAGCTGTTTTTT
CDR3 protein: CASSMGREAGELFF

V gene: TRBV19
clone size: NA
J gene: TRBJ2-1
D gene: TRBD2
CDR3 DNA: TGTGCCAGTAGTATATCGAGGGAGGCGGGGGGGTCCAATGAGCAGTTCTTC
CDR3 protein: CASSISREAGGSNEQFF

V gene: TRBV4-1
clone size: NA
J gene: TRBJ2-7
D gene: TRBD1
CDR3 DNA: TGCGCCAGCAGCCAAGATCTGGGGACAGCCCCTAGCTCCTACGAGCAGTACTTC
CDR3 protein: CASSQDLGTAPSSYEQYF

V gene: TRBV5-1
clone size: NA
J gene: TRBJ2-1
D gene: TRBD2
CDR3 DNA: TGCGCCAGCAGCTTGGCGGCGGGAGCGTCCCATGAGCAGTTCTTC
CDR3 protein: CASSLAAGASHEQFF

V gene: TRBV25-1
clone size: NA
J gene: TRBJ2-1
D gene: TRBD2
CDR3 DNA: TGTGCCAGCAGAGGAGTGCGGGAGTACAATGAGCAGTTCTTC
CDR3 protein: CASRGVREYNEQFF

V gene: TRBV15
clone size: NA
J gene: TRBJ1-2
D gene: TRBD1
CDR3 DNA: TGTGCCACCAGCAGAGCCGCCGGGACAGACAACTATGGCTACACCTTC
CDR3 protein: CATSRAAGTDNYGYTF

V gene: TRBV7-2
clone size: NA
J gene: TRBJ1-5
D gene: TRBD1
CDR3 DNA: TGTGCCAGCAGCCCGAGGACAGGGGTTGGGCAGCCCCAGCATTTT
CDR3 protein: CASSPRTGVGQPQHF

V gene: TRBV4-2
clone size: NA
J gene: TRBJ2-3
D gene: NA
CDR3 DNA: TGTGCCAGCAGCCAAGTAAGACAGGACACAGATACGCAGTATTTT
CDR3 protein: CASSQVRQDTDTQYF

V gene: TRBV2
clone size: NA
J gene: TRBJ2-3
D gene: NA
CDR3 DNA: TGTGCCAGCAGCCTTATTCAGGATACGCAGTATTTT
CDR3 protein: CASSLIQDTQYF

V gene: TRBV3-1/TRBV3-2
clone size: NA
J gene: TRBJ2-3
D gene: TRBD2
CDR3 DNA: TGTGCCAGCAGGTTCATCGGGACTAGCGGGACAGATACGCAGTATTTT
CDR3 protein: CASRFIGTSGTDTQYF

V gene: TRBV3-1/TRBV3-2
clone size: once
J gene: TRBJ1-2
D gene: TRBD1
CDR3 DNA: TGTGCCAGCAGCCCGGGACAGGGGTACGGCTACACCTTC
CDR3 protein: CASSPGQGYGYTF

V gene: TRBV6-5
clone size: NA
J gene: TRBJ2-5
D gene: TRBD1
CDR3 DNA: TGTGCCAGCAGTTACTCCCGGGACAGGGAGGCCCAGTACTTC
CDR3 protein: CASSYSRDREAQYF

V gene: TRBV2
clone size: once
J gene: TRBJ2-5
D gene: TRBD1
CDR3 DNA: TGTGCCAGCAACTCCCAACAGGGGGCGGGCGAGACCCAGTACTTC
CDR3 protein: CASNSQQGAGETQYF

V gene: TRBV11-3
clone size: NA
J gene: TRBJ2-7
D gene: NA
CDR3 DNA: TGTGCCAGCGGCAGGGGCTACGAGCAGTACTTC
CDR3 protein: CASGRGYEQYF

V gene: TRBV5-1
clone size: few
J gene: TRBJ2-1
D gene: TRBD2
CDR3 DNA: TGCGCCAGCAGCCCGACTAGCGGGGGGGCTTATGAGCAGTTCTTC
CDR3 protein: CASSPTSGGAYEQFF

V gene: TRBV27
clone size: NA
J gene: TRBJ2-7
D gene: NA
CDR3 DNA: TGTGCCAGCAGTTTACGACTAGAGGTCAACGAGCAGTACTTC
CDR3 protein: CASSLRLEVNEQYF

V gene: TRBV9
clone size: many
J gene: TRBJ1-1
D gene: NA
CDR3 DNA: TGTGCCAGCAGCGTAGGGGCGGGATTGAACACTGAAGCTTTCTTT
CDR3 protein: CASSVGAGLNTEAFF

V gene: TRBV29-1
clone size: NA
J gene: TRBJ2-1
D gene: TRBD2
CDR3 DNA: TGCAGCGTTGAATCCCCTAGCGGGCCAAACAATGAGCAGTTCTTC
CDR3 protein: CSVESPSGPNNEQFF

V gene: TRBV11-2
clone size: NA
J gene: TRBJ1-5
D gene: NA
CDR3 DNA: TGTGCCAGCAGCTTCTATAGCAATCAGCCCCAGCATTTT
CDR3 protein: CASSFYSNQPQHF

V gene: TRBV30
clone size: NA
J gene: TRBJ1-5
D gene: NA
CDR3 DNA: TGTGCCTGGGGGCCCTCCAGGCTTAATCAGCCCCAGCATTTT
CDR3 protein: CAWGPSRLNQPQHF

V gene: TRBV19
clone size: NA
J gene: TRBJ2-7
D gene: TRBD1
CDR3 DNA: TGTGCCAGTAGTACCGGGACAGGGACAGTCTACGAGCAGTACTTC
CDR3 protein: CASSTGTGTVYEQYF

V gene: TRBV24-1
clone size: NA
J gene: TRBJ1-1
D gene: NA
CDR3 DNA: TGTGCCACCAGTGTCCACAGGGAAACTGCTTTCTTT
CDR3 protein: CATSVHRETAFF